This paragraph reports one T cell receptor (beta chain). Its target is not known. Sequencing was performed with immunoSEQ multiplex PCR; in TCRdb, only in-frame clones are kept and a portion is missing. The sample comprises roughly 2.5 million clones, about 92% of which are singletons, and roughly 0.13% rests with the top ten. This record comes from a study of shared clonotypes between healthy human individuals. Points from the study as a whole: Sampling was confined to blood; repertoires within tissues likely differ. Represented diversity, genetic and exposure-history alike, was limited by few donors.

The donor population consisted of healthy HIV-negative adults with no recent acute infections or vaccinations. CD4+ cells were split into CD45RA+ naive and CD45RA-negative memory subsets. Trimming at V came to 3 bases and at J to 7 bases, leaving 11 bases not matched to a gene. This CDR3 region has 16 residues. Germline values: CDR1 SGHNT, CDR2 YYREEE (reference sequence). The receptor's source is a man younger than 35 in good health. The chain joins TRBV5-4 to TRBJ2-1, with 9 bases identical to TRBD2. The sequencing sample was made of naive CD4+ T cells sorted from blood. Documented subset: CD45RA+ positively selected. The CDR3 loop reads CASSSGGAGGLNEQFF. Written as DNA, the CDR3 is TGTGCCAGCAGCTCCGGCGGGGCGGGGGGGTTAAATGAGCAGTTCTTC.